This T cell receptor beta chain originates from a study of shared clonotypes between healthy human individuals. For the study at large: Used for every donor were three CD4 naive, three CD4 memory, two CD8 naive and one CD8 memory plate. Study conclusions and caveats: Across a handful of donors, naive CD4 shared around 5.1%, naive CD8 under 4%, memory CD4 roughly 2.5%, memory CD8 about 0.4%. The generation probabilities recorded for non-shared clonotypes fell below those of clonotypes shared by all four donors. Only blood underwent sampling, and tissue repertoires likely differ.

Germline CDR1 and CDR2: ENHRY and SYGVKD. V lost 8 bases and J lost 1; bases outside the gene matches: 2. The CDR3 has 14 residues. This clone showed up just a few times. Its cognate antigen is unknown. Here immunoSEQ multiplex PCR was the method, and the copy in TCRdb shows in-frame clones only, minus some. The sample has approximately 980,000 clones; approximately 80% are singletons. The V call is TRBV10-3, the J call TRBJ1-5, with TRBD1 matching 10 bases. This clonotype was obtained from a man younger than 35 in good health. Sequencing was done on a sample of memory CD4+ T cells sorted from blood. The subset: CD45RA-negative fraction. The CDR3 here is CAIGTGASNQPQHF. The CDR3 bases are TGTGCCATCGGGACAGGGGCGAGCAATCAGCCCCAGCATTTT.